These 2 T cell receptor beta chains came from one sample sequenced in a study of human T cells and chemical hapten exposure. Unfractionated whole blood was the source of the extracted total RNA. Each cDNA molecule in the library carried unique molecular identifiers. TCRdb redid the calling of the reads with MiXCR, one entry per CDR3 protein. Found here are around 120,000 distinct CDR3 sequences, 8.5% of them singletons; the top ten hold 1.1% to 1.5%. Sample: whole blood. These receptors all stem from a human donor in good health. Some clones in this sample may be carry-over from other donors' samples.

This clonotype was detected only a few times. The CDR3 region has the DNA TGTGCCAGCAGCTTAGCTGGCGGGAGGGCCAGTTCCGAGCAGTACTTC. It codes for CASSLAGGRASSEQYF. This sequence joins TRBV11-2 and TRBJ2-7; TRBD2 aligns across 9 bases. Losses at the gene ends were 1 base for V and 6 bases for J; bases not matched to a gene: 10. The CDR3 loop spans 16 amino acids. The V gene's germline CDR1 is SGHAT and CDR2 FQNNGV.

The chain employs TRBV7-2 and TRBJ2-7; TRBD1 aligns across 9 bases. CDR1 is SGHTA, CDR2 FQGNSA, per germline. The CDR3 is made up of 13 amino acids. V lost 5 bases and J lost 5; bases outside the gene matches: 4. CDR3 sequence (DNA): TGTGCCAGCAGCAGGGACAGGGTCGACGAGCAGTACTTC. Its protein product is CASSRDRVDEQYF.